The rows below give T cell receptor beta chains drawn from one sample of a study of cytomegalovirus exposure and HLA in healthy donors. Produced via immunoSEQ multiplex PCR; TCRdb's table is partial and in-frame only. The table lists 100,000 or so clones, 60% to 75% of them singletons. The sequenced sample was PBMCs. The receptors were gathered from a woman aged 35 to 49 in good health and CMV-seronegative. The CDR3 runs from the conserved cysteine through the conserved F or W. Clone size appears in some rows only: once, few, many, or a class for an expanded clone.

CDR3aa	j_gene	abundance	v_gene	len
CASSQGHLSGNTIYF	TRBJ1-3	NA	TRBV9	15
CASSGAGGNEQFF	TRBJ2-1	NA	TRBV10-1	13
CASSETTGARSGYTF	TRBJ1-2	few	TRBV2	15
CASSRTRDEQFF	TRBJ2-1	NA	TRBV6-5	12
CASRAGSTGELFF	TRBJ2-2	NA	TRBV6-4	13
CASGTGGGSSGELFF	TRBJ2-2	NA	TRBV12-5	15
CSVEAPHGRPGTSGSLATGELFF	TRBJ2-2	NA	TRBV29-1	23
CASSLDVATKNIQYF	TRBJ2-4	NA	TRBV5-4	15
CASSERGRPSFGELFF	TRBJ2-2	NA	TRBV10-1	16
CASSKQGSDEQYF	TRBJ2-7	NA	TRBV11-3	13
CASSLENSILYEQYF	TRBJ2-7	NA	TRBV27	15
CASRGLAGGLETQYF	TRBJ2-5	NA	TRBV27	15
CASSSGTPKETQYF	TRBJ2-5	NA	TRBV5-1	14
CATSRDRSGNQETQYF	TRBJ2-5	NA	TRBV15	16
CASSDHHRDRQETQYF	TRBJ2-5	NA	TRBV6-1	16
CASSPRDMNYEQYF	TRBJ2-7	NA	TRBV27	14
CAISSFQETQYF	TRBJ2-5	NA	TRBV10-3	12
CASRPVGGQGPHEQYF	TRBJ2-7	NA	TRBV28	16
CASSVQGSGYTF	TRBJ1-2	NA	TRBV9	12
CASSIEGGGSYNEQFF	TRBJ2-1	few	TRBV19	16
CAWTGGAEAFF	TRBJ1-1	NA	TRBV30	11
CASRPKLAGLEQYF	TRBJ2-5	NA	TRBV5-6	14
CASTGGRGLSGEQYF	TRBJ2-7	once	TRBV27	15
CASSVAAWERGYTF	TRBJ1-2	NA	TRBV9	14
CASSTTGNGETQYF	TRBJ2-5	few	TRBV19	14
CAWGLQGFYGYTF	TRBJ1-2	NA	TRBV30	13
CASSWREGSYEQYF	TRBJ2-7	few	TRBV27	14
CASSQDLTDRGNYEQYF	TRBJ2-7	NA	TRBV4-3	17
CASSVVGQGGQETQYF	TRBJ2-5	NA	TRBV9	16
CASSLRPGWADTQYF	TRBJ2-3	NA	TRBV27	15
CASRGGHPNQPQHF	TRBJ1-5	NA	TRBV6-1	14
CASSGWSTGDTEAFF	TRBJ1-1	NA	TRBV6-5	15
CASKQGYEQYF	NA	once	TRBV11-2	11
CAKGPRINEQFF	TRBJ2-1	NA	TRBV19	12
CAWKGTGDSPLHF	TRBJ1-6	NA	TRBV30	13
CASSPVLAGANEQFF	TRBJ2-1	NA	TRBV18	15
CASSDREGGSPLHF	TRBJ1-6	few	TRBV6-5	14
CAISGTSGAQETQYF	TRBJ2-5	few	TRBV10-3	15
CASSHAPRGANVLTF	TRBJ2-6	NA	TRBV19	15
CASSLGDDRFYEQYF	TRBJ2-7	NA	TRBV5-1	15
CASSLVPGQNSPLHF	TRBJ1-6	NA	TRBV5-1	15
CASSSGQGTINEKLFF	TRBJ1-4	NA	TRBV5-8	16
CASSLGSAGDVYTQYF	TRBJ2-3	NA	TRBV7-2	16
CASSLGLGDEQYF	TRBJ2-7	NA	TRBV13	13
CASSGGQNTGELFF	TRBJ2-2	NA	TRBV28	14
CASSQAGTRHYGYTF	TRBJ1-2	NA	TRBV14	15
CASRLGRGPYEQYF	TRBJ2-7	NA	TRBV6-5	14
CSIKPGLAVNEQFF	TRBJ2-1	NA	TRBV29-1	14
CASSVGSYIQYF	TRBJ2-4	NA	TRBV7-9	12